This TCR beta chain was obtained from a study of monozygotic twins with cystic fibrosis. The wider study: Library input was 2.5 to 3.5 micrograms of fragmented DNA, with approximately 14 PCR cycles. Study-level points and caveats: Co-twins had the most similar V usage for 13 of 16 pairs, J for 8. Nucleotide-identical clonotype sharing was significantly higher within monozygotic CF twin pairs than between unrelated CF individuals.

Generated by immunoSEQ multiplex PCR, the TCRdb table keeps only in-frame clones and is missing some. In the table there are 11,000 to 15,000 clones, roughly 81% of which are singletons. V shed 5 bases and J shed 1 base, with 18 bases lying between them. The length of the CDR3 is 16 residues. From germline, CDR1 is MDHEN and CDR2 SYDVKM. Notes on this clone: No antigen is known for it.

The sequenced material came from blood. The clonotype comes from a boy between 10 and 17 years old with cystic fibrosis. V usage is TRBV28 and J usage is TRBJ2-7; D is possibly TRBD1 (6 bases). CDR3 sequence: CASSSYTGPKSYEQYF. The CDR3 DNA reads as TGTGCCAGCAGTAGTTACACAGGGCCCAAATCCTACGAGCAGTACTTC.